Each of the 21 T cell receptor beta chains below was sequenced from the same sample in a study of T-cell memory formation after mild COVID-19. TCRdb ran MiXCR on the 5' RACE reads and lists one entry per CDR3 protein. The table records about half a million distinct CDR3 sequences, about 20% of them present only once. Sequenced sample: PBMCs or a T cell subset sorted from them (not recorded which). Receptors originate from an adult woman who had mild COVID-19 (a few samples of this study predate the infection). Cell type and time point are not known.

This clonotype appeared a few times. CDR3 coding DNA: TGTGCCAGCAGTCCCAGGGGGGGGCCGGGGAATGAGCAGTTCTTC. Translation gives CASSPRGGPGNEQFF. J is TRBJ2-1 and V is TRBV12-3 or TRBV12-4; D assignment may be TRBD1 or TRBD2 (7 bases each). V gave up 5 bases and J gave up 7 bases, with 18 bases separating them. The CDR3 loop spans 15 amino acids.

In nucleotides, the CDR3 is TGTGCCACCAGCCCCGGGACAGGGATCTCCTACGAGCAGTACTTC. Protein sequence: CATSPGTGISYEQYF. The rearrangement joins TRBV24-1 to TRBJ2-7; 9 nucleotides align to TRBD1. The CDR3 is made up of 15 amino acids. CDR1 is KGHDR, CDR2 SFDVKD, per germline. V dropped 7 bases and J dropped 0; count of bases not matched to a gene: 6.

V and J are TRBV10-2 and TRBJ2-3; D possibly matches TRBD1 or TRBD2 (6 bases each). From germline, CDR1 is WSHSY and CDR2 SAAADI. Trimming removed 6 bases from V and 6 bases from J, with 13 bases in between. This CDR3 comprises 13 residues. The CDR3, as DNA: TGCGCCAGCAGCGGGGGCCTGGTTGATACGCAGTATTTT. As protein: CASSGGLVDTQYF.

The V and J genes are TRBV12-3 or TRBV12-4 and TRBJ2-7; D unclear. CDR3 size: 15 residues. With 3 bases removed from V and 0 bases from J, the gap between germline ends came to 12 bases. The CDR3 region is CASSFRTDGSYEQYF. The CDR3 DNA is TGTGCCAGCAGTTTCCGGACGGACGGCTCCTACGAGCAGTACTTC.

This rearrangement joins TRBV3-1 to TRBJ2-6; D is ambiguous. Germline V gives CDR1 LGHDT, CDR2 YNNKEL (reference sequence). The CDR3 contains 13 residues. Trimming removed 9 bases from V and 7 bases from J, with 13 bases in between. CDR3 residues: CASAMKGANVLTF. CDR3 bases: TGTGCCAGTGCCATGAAGGGAGCCAACGTCCTGACTTTC.

This chain uses TRBV12-3 or TRBV12-4 with TRBJ2-7; TRBD1 agrees at 9 bases. This CDR3 has 12 amino acids. V dropped 7 bases and J dropped 7; count of bases not matched to a gene: 5. CDR3 sequence (DNA): TGTGCCAGCACGGACAGGGGTCAGGAGCAGTACTTC. Residues: CASTDRGQEQYF.

The gene calls are TRBV7-9 and TRBJ1-5, with 8 bases matching TRBD1. Germline CDR1 SEHNR, CDR2 FQNEAQ (reference sequence). The CDR3 consists of 16 residues. The V and J ends lost 2 bases and 7 bases, in that order; junction bases with no gene match: 10. CDR3 bases: TGTGCCAGCAGCTTACAGAGACAGGGGCAGAGGCAGCCCCAGCATTTT. Protein sequence: CASSLQRQGQRQPQHF. Looking up the rest from reference TRBV7-9 and TRBJ1-5 gives the full variable domain: DTGVSQNPRHKITKRGQNVTFRCDPISEHNRLYWYRQTLGQGPEFLTYFQNEAQLEKSRLLSDRFSAERPKGSFSTLEIQRTEQGDSAMYLCASSLQRQGQRQPQHFGDGTRLSIL.

This clonotype was detected only a few times. V gene TRBV7-9 combines with J gene TRBJ2-2; D ambiguous. The CDR3 spans 14 residues. The germline V gene encodes CDR1 SEHNR and CDR2 FQNEAQ (reference sequence). V was clipped by 5 bases and J by 9 bases, with 16 bases between them. This CDR3 is CASSPQTSPRELFF. The CDR3 nucleotides are TGTGCCAGCAGCCCCCAGACTTCCCCCCGGGAGCTGTTTTTT.

The chain employs TRBV12-3 or TRBV12-4 and TRBJ1-5; D might be TRBD1 (6 bases). This CDR3 has 13 amino acids. Trimming stripped 6 bases from V and 3 bases from J, with 9 bases between. CDR3 coding DNA: TGTGCCAGCAGGGGACACGACAATCAGCCCCAGCATTTT. It yields the protein CASRGHDNQPQHF.

The chain is built from TRBV14 and TRBJ2-3; 13 bases align to TRBD2. The CDR3 runs to 17 residues. J gave up 2 bases and V 5 bases, and 7 bases lay outside the gene matches. Germline CDR1 and CDR2: SGHDN and FVKESK. The CDR3 region is CASSSLAGGTITDTQYF. CDR3 sequence (DNA): TGTGCCAGCAGCTCACTAGCGGGGGGGACGATCACAGATACGCAGTATTTT.

There are a few counts of this clonotype. The chain links TRBV6-6 to TRBJ2-1; D is undetermined. In germline, CDR1 is MNHNY, CDR2 SVGAGI (reference sequence). The CDR3 runs to 15 residues. Trimming took off 1 base at V and 6 bases at J, with 13 bases between the two ends. The CDR3 DNA sequence: TGTGCCAGCAGTTACTACTCCGAGACTGGCAATGAGCAGTTCTTC. Residues: CASSYYSETGNEQFF.

This clonotype has just a few counts. The chain has TRBV5-1 and TRBJ1-2; D perhaps matches TRBD1 (6 bases). CDR3 size: 16 residues. The ends were cut back, 3 bases at V and 8 bases at J, with 23 bases in the middle. From germline, CDR1 is SGHRS and CDR2 YFSETQ. CDR3 DNA: TGCGCCAGCAGCTCACACTCTACCAGGGGAGGTGGCGGCTACACCTTC. This sequence encodes CASSSHSTRGGGGYTF.

V usage is TRBV7-3 and J usage is TRBJ2-3, with 7 bases identical to TRBD2. The germline gives CDR1 SGHTA, CDR2 FQGTGA. Unmatched junction bases numbered 10, after V lost 3 bases and J lost 4 bases. The CDR3 extends over 16 amino acids. The CDR3 region has the DNA TGTGCCAGCAGCTTGTCCGCGGGAGCCCCCCCAGATACGCAGTATTTT. Protein sequence: CASSLSAGAPPDTQYF. Combining the CDR3 with reference TRBV7-3 and TRBJ2-3 gives the whole variable domain GAGVSQTPSNKVTEKGKYVELRCDPISGHTALYWYRQSLGQGPEFLIYFQGTGAADDSGLPNDRFFAVRPEGSVSTLKIQRTERGDSAVYLCASSLSAGAPPDTQYFGPGTRLTVL.

The chain joins TRBV10-3 to TRBJ1-4; D is undetermined. Trimming removed 2 bases from V and 7 bases from J, with 2 bases in between. This CDR3 comprises 11 residues. Germline CDR1 is ENHRY and CDR2 is SYGVKD. In DNA, the CDR3 is TGTGCCATCAGTGAGGGTGAAAAACTGTTTTTT. Its protein is CAISEGEKLFF.

The chain uses TRBV7-6 and TRBJ1-6; 8 nucleotides match TRBD1. The trim removed 3 bases at V and 9 bases at J, leaving 10 bases unmatched. Germline V gene data show CDR1 as SGHVS and CDR2 as FNYEAQ. The CDR3 is 16 residues long. This CDR3 reads CASSLDDRGGGSPLHF. The CDR3, as DNA: TGTGCCAGCAGCTTGGACGACAGGGGAGGAGGTTCACCCCTCCACTTT.

J is TRBJ2-1 and V is TRBV7-3; 7 bases are a match to TRBD2. The CDR3 contains 13 residues. Trimming took 3 bases from V and 9 from J; bases not matched to a gene: 5. Germline CDR1 SGHTA, CDR2 FQGTGA. CDR3 sequence (DNA): TGTGCCAGCAGCTTTGTGGGGGGGAGTGAGCAGTTCTTC. Its translation: CASSFVGGSEQFF.

The V call is TRBV13, the J call TRBJ2-2; D is ambiguous. V lost 2 bases and J lost 5, with 9 bases in between. The germline V gene encodes CDR1 PRHDT and CDR2 FYEKMQ (reference sequence). This CDR3 contains 14 residues. CDR3 DNA sequence: TGTGCCAGCAGCTTAAGAATCAGGACCGGGGAGCTGTTTTTT. It specifies CASSLRIRTGELFF.

This clonotype was observed a handful of times. The V and J genes are TRBV7-9 and TRBJ2-1; tentative D call: TRBD1 (5 bases). Trimming pared 2 bases from V and 4 bases from J, leaving 15 bases between. The germline gives CDR1 SEHNR, CDR2 FQNEAQ (reference sequence). CDR3 length equals 16 residues. The CDR3 spells CASSLSLGDTYNEQFF. CDR3 bases: TGTGCCAGCAGCTTAAGTTTAGGGGATACTTACAATGAGCAGTTCTTC. Filled out from reference TRBV7-9 and TRBJ2-1, the complete variable domain reads DTGVSQNPRHKITKRGQNVTFRCDPISEHNRLYWYRQTLGQGPEFLTYFQNEAQLEKSRLLSDRFSAERPKGSFSTLEIQRTEQGDSAMYLCASSLSLGDTYNEQFFGPGTRLTVL.

J is TRBJ2-5 and V is TRBV9; 8 bases map to TRBD2. Germline V gene data show CDR1 as SGDLS and CDR2 as YYNGEE. V lost 2 bases to trimming and J lost 5 bases; unmatched junction nucleotides: 2. The CDR3 length is 13 residues. The CDR3 reads CASSVPGGETQYF. The CDR3 DNA reads TGTGCCAGCAGCGTCCCGGGAGGGGAGACCCAGTACTTC. Full variable domain (remainder filled in from reference TRBV9 and TRBJ2-5): DSGVTQTPKHLITATGQRVTLRCSPRSGDLSVYWYQQSLDQGLQFLIQYYNGEERAKGNILERFSAQQFPDLHSELNLSSLELGDSALYFCASSVPGGETQYFGPGTRLLVL.

This clonotype was picked up a small number of times. This chain links TRBV24-1 with TRBJ2-2, with D perhaps matching TRBD1 or TRBD2 (5 bases each). The length of the CDR3 is 18 residues. Per the germline V gene, CDR1 is KGHDR and CDR2 is SFDVKD. V was cut by 3 bases and J by 2 bases, with 18 bases left in between. This chain's CDR3 is CATSDPRGDGRNTGELFF. CDR3 in DNA: TGTGCCACCAGTGATCCTAGAGGGGACGGACGAAACACCGGGGAGCTGTTTTTT.

This clonotype was recorded many times. V is TRBV10-3 and J is TRBJ2-1, with D unclear. The CDR3 contains 11 residues. V gave up 6 bases and J gave up 5 bases, with 5 bases separating them. Germline V lookup: CDR1 ENHRY, CDR2 SYGVKD. CDR3 region: CAISLDNEQFF. CDR3 DNA: TGTGCCATCAGCCTAGACAATGAGCAGTTCTTC.